This T cell receptor (beta chain) was sequenced during a study of blood T cell repertoires in COVID-19. At the level of the study: Sites across the United States, Italy and Spain contributed samples from acute and convalescent COVID-19.

The CDR3 loop spans 15 amino acids. CDR1 is SGHVS, CDR2 FQNEAQ, per germline. With V trimmed by 1 base and J by 7 bases, 5 bases remained unmatched. Method: immunoSEQ multiplex PCR; TCRdb's copy keeps in-frame clones and lacks some. The profile shows 70,000 to 75,000 clones, 79% of them singletons. The source of this sequence is a man between 60 and 75 years old with active or convalescent COVID-19. This sequence joins TRBV7-8 and TRBJ1-5; 9 positions agree with TRBD1. Sequencing input: peripheral blood. The CDR3 loop is CASSLGGQGHQPQHF. The CDR3 region has the DNA TGTGCCAGCAGCTTAGGGGGACAGGGTCACCAGCCCCAGCATTTT.